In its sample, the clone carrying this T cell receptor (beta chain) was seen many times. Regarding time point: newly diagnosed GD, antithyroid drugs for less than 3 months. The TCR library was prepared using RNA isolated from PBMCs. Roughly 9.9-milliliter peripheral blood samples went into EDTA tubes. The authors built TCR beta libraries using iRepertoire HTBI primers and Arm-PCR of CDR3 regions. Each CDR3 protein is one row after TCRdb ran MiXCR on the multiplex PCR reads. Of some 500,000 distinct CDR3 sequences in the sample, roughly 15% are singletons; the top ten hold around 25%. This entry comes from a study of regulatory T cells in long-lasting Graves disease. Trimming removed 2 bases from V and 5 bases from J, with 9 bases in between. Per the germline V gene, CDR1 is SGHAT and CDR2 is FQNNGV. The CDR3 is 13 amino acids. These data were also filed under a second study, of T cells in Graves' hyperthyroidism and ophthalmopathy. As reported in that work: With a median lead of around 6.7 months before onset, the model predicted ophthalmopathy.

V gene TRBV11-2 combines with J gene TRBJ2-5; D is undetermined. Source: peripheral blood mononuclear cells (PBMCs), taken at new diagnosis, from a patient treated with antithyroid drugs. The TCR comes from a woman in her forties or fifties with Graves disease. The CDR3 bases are TGTGCCAGCAGCTTACAGGCATGGGAGACCCAGTACTTC. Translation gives CASSLQAWETQYF.